The clone carrying this T cell receptor beta chain was seen a handful of times. As yet, its antigen is unknown. The data derive from a study of identical twins. TCRdb fed the 5' RACE reads into MiXCR, producing one record per CDR3 protein. The sample lists roughly 540,000 distinct CDR3 sequences, roughly a fifth occurring once. Study findings and constraints: Insertion counts were lower in abundant cord blood beta clonotypes, a trend that memory repertoires did not show. Out-of-frame sharing of TCR alpha in monozygotic twins was underestimated by models.

CDR1 is DFQATT and CDR2 is SNEGSKA in the germline V gene (reference sequence). The CDR3 spans 14 residues. The V gene lost 2 bases and the J gene lost 1 base, with 10 bases spanning the gap. These data are also associated with another study on T cells expressing NK-cell markers. As reported in that work: The CD3+CD56-NKG2C+ fraction was also led by these clonotypes in a handful of donors.

The sample comprised CD4+ T cells sorted from blood. The chain carries TRBV20-1 and TRBJ2-3; D may match TRBD1 or TRBD2 (6 bases each). This clonotype was sampled from a woman aged 18-29 years in good health. The DNA of the CDR3 is TGCAGTGCTAGATCAGGGGAGGGCACAGATACGCAGTATTTT. It codes for CSARSGEGTDTQYF.